The rows below give T cell receptor beta chains drawn from one sample of a study of vaccination effects on CD4 cells after COVID-19. The method was immunoSEQ multiplex PCR; TCRdb's version includes in-frame clones alone and lacks a portion of them. Among under 50,000 clones listed, about 67% were seen once. No antigen is known for these receptors. The sample was CD4+ T cells from PBMCs cultured without peptide, taken before COVID-19 vaccination. The receptor source for this set is a human donor who received a COVID-19 vaccine. The CDR3 runs from the conserved cysteine through the conserved F or W. D genes are given only for firm matches. Clone size, where shown, is once, few, many, or a class for clones that have expanded.

>TRBV7-2|TRBJ1-2|.|.
CAISGGSGNYGYTF
TGTGCCATCTCGGGGGGGAGTGGGAACTATGGCTACACCTTC
>TRBV28|TRBJ2-7|.|.
CASSLTGTPYYEQYF
TGTGCCAGCAGTTTAACAGGGACCCCCTACTACGAGCAGTACTTC
>TRBV28|TRBJ2-5|.|.
CAVVAQNVETQYF
TGTGCCGTCGTGGCCCAAAATGTAGAGACCCAGTACTTC
>TRBV28|TRBJ1-2|.|.
CASRSGAQGYTF
TGTGCCAGCAGATCCGGGGCGCAGGGCTACACCTTC
>TRBV30|TRBJ1-2|TRBD1|few
CAWSPHRGENYGYTF
TGTGCCTGGAGTCCACACAGGGGGGAAAACTATGGCTACACCTTC
>TRBV30|TRBJ2-5|.|.
CAWSVRVEGAVQYF
TGTGCCTGGAGTGTACGGGTGGAGGGGGCAGTCCAGTACTTC
>TRBV19|TRBJ1-6|TRBD1|few
CASRGEAGTGTWPPLHF
TGTGCCAGTAGGGGAGAGGCCGGGACAGGGACATGGCCACCCCTCCACTTT
>TRBV3-1/TRBV3-2|TRBJ2-1|TRBD2|.
CASTLAAAGSGQFF
TGTGCCAGCACCCTAGCGGCCGCCGGGAGTGGGCAGTTCTTC
>TRBV18|TRBJ2-6|TRBD1|.
CASSPNRGAGANVLTF
TGTGCCAGCTCACCAAACAGGGGGGCTGGGGCCAACGTCCTGACTTTC
>TRBV5-1|TRBJ2-3|.|.
CASSLDSTDTQYF
TGCGCCAGCAGCTTGGACTCCACAGATACGCAGTATTTT
>TRBV12-3/TRBV12-4|TRBJ1-4|.|.
CASSPNREKLFF
TGTGCCAGCAGCCCCAACAGGGAAAAACTGTTTTTT
>TRBV18|TRBJ1-4|TRBD1|.
CASSPGTGRNEKLFF
TGTGCCAGCTCACCAGGGACAGGGAGGAATGAAAAACTGTTTTTT
>TRBV7-9|TRBJ2-7|.|.
CASSFGHPAYEQYF
TGTGCCAGCAGCTTCGGGCACCCAGCCTACGAGCAGTACTTC
>TRBV5-5|TRBJ2-1|TRBD2|few
CASSLGLAGSYNEQFF
TGTGCCAGCAGCTTGGGGCTAGCGGGCTCCTACAATGAGCAGTTCTTC
>TRBV5-6|TRBJ1-5|.|.
CASSSQLVSNQPQHF
TGTGCCAGCAGCTCTCAATTGGTCAGCAATCAGCCCCAGCATTTT
>TRBV30|TRBJ1-2|.|few
CAWSRQAGYTF
TGTGCCTGGAGTAGACAAGCTGGCTACACCTTC
>TRBV7-8|TRBJ1-2|.|.
CASSAREGDGYTF
TGTGCCAGCAGCGCGCGGGAAGGCGATGGCTACACCTTC
>TRBV7-9|TRBJ1-1|.|.
CASSLATGLNTEAFF
TGTGCCAGCAGCTTAGCGACAGGCTTGAACACTGAAGCTTTCTTT
>TRBV28|TRBJ1-2|TRBD1|.
CASRADRVHGYTF
TGTGCCAGCAGGGCGGACAGGGTCCATGGCTACACCTTC
>TRBV9|TRBJ1-1|.|few
CASSVEPGWNTEAFF
TGTGCCAGCAGCGTAGAGCCGGGGTGGAACACTGAAGCTTTCTTT
>TRBV5-4|TRBJ2-5|.|.
CASSVSGTSKETQYF
TGTGCCAGCAGCGTCTCCGGGACTTCAAAAGAGACCCAGTACTTC
>TRBV7-6|TRBJ2-5|.|.
CASSPPLETQYF
TGTGCCAGCAGCCCTCCGCTAGAGACCCAGTACTTC
>TRBV4-1|TRBJ2-1|.|.
CASSRNGAEQFF
TGCGCCAGCAGCAGGAACGGGGCTGAGCAGTTCTTC
>TRBV2|TRBJ2-2|.|.
CASRVERDTGELFF
TGTGCCAGCAGGGTGGAGAGGGACACCGGGGAGCTGTTTTTT
>TRBV6-1|TRBJ1-1|.|.
CASSEGHRGFDTEAFF
TGTGCCAGCAGTGAAGGGCATCGGGGTTTTGACACTGAAGCTTTCTTT
>TRBV5-6|TRBJ2-5|.|.
CASLGRGRETQYF
TGTGCCAGCCTTGGACGGGGTCGGGAGACCCAGTACTTC
>TRBV6-2/TRBV6-3|TRBJ1-1|TRBD1|.
CASSSHRGKNTEAFF
TGTGCCAGCAGTTCGCACAGGGGCAAGAACACTGAAGCTTTCTTT
>TRBV12-5|TRBJ2-3|.|few
CASGAMGVANTQYF
TGTGCTAGTGGCGCCATGGGGGTAGCGAATACGCAGTATTTT
>TRBV19|TRBJ2-7|.|.
CASSIDRGHIYEQYF
TGTGCCAGTAGTATAGATCGGGGACACATCTACGAGCAGTACTTC
>TRBV30|TRBJ1-4|.|.
CAWSLQGGEKLFF
TGTGCCTGGAGTCTCCAGGGTGGTGAAAAACTGTTTTTT
>TRBV19|TRBJ1-2|TRBD1|once
CASQAGDRDNYGYTF
TGTGCCAGCCAGGCGGGGGACAGGGACAACTATGGCTACACCTTC
>TRBV30|TRBJ2-5|.|.
CAWSVMETQYF
TGTGCCTGGAGTGTAATGGAGACCCAGTACTTC
>TRBV7-9|TRBJ2-7|.|few
CASSLIGWGSTYEQYF
TGTGCCAGCAGCTTAATAGGGTGGGGCAGTACCTACGAGCAGTACTTC
>TRBV19|TRBJ2-3|.|once
CASTLSGRSTDTQYF
TGTGCCAGTACCCTTAGCGGCCGAAGCACAGATACGCAGTATTTT
>TRBV6-2/TRBV6-3|TRBJ2-7|.|.
CASSYYVWNEQYF
TGTGCCAGCAGTTACTATGTATGGAACGAGCAGTACTTC
>TRBV29-1|TRBJ1-2|TRBD1|few
CSVATGQGNGYTF
TGCAGCGTTGCCACCGGACAGGGAAATGGCTACACCTTC
>TRBV5-5|TRBJ2-5|TRBD1|.
CASAGTGQETQYF
TGTGCCAGCGCAGGGACAGGACAAGAGACCCAGTACTTC
>TRBV15|TRBJ2-7|TRBD2|.
CATSRSRGGLYEQYF
TGTGCCACCAGCAGGTCGCGGGGGGGTCTGTACGAGCAGTACTTC
>TRBV18|TRBJ1-1|TRBD1|.
CASSSLDRGRTEAFF
TGTGCCAGCTCATCACTGGACAGGGGGCGGACTGAAGCTTTCTTT
>TRBV18|TRBJ2-1|TRBD2|.
CASSPRREGNEQFF
TGTGCCAGCTCACCGCGGCGGGAGGGCAATGAGCAGTTCTTC
>TRBV5-1|TRBJ1-3|TRBD1|.
CASSLGPGTAASGNTIYF
TGCGCCAGCAGCTTGGGACCCGGGACAGCCGCCTCTGGAAACACCATATATTTT